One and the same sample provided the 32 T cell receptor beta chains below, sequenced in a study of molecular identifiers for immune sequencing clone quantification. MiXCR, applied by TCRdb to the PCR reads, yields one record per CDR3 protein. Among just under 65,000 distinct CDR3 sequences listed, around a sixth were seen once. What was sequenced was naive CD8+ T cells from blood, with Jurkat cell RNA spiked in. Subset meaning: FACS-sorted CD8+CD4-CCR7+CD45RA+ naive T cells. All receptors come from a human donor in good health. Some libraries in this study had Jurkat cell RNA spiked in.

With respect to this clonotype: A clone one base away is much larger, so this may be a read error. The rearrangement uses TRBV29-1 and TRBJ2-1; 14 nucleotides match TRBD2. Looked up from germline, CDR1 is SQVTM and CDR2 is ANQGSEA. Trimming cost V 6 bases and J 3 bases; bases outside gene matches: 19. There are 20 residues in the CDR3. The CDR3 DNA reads TGCAGCGTCGGACAGGTGACTAGCGGGAGGGCCGAGGGTTTCTACAATGAGCAGTTCTTC. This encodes CSVGQVTSGRAEGFYNEQFF.

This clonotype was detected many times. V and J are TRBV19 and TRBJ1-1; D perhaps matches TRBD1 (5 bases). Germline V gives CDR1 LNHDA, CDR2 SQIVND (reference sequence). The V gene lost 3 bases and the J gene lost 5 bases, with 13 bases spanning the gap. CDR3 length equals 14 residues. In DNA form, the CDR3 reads TGTGCCAGTAGTATCAGGGCTGCCGTTACTGAAGCTTTCTTT. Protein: CASSIRAAVTEAFF. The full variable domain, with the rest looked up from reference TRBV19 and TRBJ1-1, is DGGITQSPKYLFRKEGQNVTLSCEQNLNHDAMYWYRQDPGQGLRLIYYSQIVNDFQKGDIAEGYSVSREKKESFPLTVTSAQKNPTAFYLCASSIRAAVTEAFFGQGTRLTVV.

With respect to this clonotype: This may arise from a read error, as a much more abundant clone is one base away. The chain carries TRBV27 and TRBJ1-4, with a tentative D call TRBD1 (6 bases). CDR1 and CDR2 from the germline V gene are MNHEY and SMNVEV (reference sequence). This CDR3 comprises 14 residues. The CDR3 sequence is CASSLTGSDEKLCF. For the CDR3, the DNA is TGTGCCAGCAGTTTAACAGGGTCGGATGAAAAACTGTGTTTT.

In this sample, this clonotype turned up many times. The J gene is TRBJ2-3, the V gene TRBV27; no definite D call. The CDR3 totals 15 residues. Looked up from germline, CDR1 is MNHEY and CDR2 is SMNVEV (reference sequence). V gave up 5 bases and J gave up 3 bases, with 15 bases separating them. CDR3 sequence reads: CASSLHSELTDTQYF. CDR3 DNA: TGTGCCAGCAGTCTTCACAGCGAACTTACAGATACGCAGTATTTT.

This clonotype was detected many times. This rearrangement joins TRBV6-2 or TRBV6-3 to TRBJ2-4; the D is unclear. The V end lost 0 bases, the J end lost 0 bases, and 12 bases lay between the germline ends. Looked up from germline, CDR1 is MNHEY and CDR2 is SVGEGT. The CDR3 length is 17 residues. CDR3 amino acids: CASSYSSRREAKNIQYF. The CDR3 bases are TGTGCCAGCAGTTACTCGAGTAGAAGGGAAGCCAAAAACATTCAGTACTTC.

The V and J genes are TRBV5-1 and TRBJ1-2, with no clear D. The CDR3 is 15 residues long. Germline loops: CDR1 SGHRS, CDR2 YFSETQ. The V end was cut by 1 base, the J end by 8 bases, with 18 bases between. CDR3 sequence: CASSLYPGSAGGYTF. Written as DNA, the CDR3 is TGCGCCAGCAGCTTGTACCCGGGCTCTGCGGGCGGCTACACCTTC.

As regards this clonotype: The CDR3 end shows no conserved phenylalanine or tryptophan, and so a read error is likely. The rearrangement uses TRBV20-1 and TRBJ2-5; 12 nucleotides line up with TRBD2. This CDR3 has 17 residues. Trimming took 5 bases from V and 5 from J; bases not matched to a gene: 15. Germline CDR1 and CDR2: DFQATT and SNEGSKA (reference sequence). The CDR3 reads CSALGLAGFGGGETQYS. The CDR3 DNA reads TGCAGTGCTCTAGGACTAGCGGGATTCGGGGGAGGGGAGACCCAGTACTCC.

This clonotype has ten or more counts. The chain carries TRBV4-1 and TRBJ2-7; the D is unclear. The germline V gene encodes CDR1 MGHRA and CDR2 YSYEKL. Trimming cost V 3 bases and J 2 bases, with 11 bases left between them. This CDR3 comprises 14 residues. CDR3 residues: CASSHRSAAYEQYF. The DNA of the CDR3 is TGCGCCAGCAGCCATAGGTCCGCGGCCTACGAGCAGTACTTC.

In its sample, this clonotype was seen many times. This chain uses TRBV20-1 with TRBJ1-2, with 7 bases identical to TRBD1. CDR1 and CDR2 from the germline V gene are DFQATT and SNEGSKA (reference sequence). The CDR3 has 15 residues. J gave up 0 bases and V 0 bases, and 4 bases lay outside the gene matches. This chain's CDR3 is CSARDNRGPNYGYTF. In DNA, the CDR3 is TGCAGTGCTAGAGATAACAGGGGCCCTAACTATGGCTACACCTTC.

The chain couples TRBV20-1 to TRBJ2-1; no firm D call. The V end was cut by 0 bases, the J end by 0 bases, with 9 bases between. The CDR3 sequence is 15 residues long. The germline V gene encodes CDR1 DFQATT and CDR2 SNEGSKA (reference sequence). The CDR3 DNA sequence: TGCAGTGCTAGAGAGCCCGGCGGCTCCTACAATGAGCAGTTCTTC. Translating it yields CSAREPGGSYNEQFF.

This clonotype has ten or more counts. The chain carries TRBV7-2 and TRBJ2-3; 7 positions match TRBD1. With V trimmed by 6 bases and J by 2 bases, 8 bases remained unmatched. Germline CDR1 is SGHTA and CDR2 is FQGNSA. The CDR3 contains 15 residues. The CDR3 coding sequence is TGTGCCAGCAGTACCCCCGGGACAGACACAGATACGCAGTATTTT. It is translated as CASSTPGTDTDTQYF.

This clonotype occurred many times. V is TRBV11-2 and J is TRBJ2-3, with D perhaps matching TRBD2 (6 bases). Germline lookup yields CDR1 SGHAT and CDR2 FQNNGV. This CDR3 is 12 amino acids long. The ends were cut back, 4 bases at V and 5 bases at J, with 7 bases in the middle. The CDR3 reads CASSWGVDTQYF. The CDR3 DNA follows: TGTGCCAGCAGCTGGGGGGTAGATACGCAGTATTTT. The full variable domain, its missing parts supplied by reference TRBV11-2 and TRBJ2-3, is EAGVAQSPRYKIIEKRQSVAFWCNPISGHATLYWYQQILGQGPKLLIQFQNNGVVDDSQLPKDRFSAERLKGVDSTLKIQPAKLEDSAVYLCASSWGVDTQYFGPGTRLTVL.

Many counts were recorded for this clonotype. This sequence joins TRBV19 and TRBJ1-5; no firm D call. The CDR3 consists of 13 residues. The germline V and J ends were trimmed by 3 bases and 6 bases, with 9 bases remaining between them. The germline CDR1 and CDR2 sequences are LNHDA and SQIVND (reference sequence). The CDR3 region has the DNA TGTGCCAGTAGTATTATCGATAGTCAGCCCCAGCATTTT. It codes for CASSIIDSQPQHF. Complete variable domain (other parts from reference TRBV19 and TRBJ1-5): DGGITQSPKYLFRKEGQNVTLSCEQNLNHDAMYWYRQDPGQGLRLIYYSQIVNDFQKGDIAEGYSVSREKKESFPLTVTSAQKNPTAFYLCASSIIDSQPQHFGDGTRLSIL.

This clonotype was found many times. CDR3 bases: TGTGCCAGCAGCTCGACAGTCCCTGAAGCTTTCTTT. Protein product: CASSSTVPEAFF. This chain joins TRBV7-9 and TRBJ1-1, with D tentatively TRBD1 (5 bases). CDR1 and CDR2 from the germline V gene are SEHNR and FQNEAQ (reference sequence). V lost 4 bases and J 6 bases, leaving 9 bases between the germline ends. CDR3 length: 12 residues.

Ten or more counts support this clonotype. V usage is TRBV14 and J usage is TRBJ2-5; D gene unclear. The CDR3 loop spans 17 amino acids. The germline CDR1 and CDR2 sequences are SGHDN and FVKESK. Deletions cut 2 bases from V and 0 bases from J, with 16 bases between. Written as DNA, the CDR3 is TGTGCCAGCAGCCAAACTTTGTGGGGAACGTACCAAGAGACCCAGTACTTC. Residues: CASSQTLWGTYQETQYF. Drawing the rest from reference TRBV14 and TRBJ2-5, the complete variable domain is EAGVTQFPSHSVIEKGQTVTLRCDPISGHDNLYWYRRVMGKEIKFLLHFVKESKQDESGMPNNRFLAERTGGTYSTLKVQPAELEDSGVYFCASSQTLWGTYQETQYFGPGTRLLVL.

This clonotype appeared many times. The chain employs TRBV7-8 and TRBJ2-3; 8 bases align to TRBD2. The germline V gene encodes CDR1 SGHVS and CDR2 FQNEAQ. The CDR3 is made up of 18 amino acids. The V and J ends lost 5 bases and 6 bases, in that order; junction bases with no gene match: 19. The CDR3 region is CASSQAPAGGGIRDTQYF. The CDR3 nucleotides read TGTGCCAGCAGCCAAGCGCCGGCGGGAGGAGGGATCCGGGATACGCAGTATTTT. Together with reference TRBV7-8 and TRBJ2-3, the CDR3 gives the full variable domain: GAGVSQSPRYKVAKRGQDVALRCDPISGHVSLFWYQQALGQGPEFLTYFQNEAQLDKSGLPSDRFFAERPEGSVSTLKIQRTQQEDSAVYLCASSQAPAGGGIRDTQYFGPGTRLTVL.

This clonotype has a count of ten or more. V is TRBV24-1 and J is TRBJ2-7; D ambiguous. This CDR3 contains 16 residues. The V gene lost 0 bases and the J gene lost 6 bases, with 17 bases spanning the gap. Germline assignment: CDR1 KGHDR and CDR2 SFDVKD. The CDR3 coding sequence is TGTGCCACCAGTGATTTGTCCGCAACTACACCCGGCGAGCAGTACTTC. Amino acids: CATSDLSATTPGEQYF.

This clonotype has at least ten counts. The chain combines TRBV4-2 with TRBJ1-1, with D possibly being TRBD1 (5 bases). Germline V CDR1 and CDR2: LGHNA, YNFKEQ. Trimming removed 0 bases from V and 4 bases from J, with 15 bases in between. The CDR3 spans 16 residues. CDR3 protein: CASSQDQGGVSTEAFF. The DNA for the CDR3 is TGTGCCAGCAGCCAAGATCAGGGTGGGGTCAGCACTGAAGCTTTCTTT.

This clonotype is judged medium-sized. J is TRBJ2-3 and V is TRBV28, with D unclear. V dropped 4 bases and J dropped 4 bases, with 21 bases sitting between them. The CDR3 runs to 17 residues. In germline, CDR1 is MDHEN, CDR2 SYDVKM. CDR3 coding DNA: TGTGCCAGCAGTTCCTCCCACGACCCCGAGGACCCAGATACGCAGTATTTT. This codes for CASSSSHDPEDPDTQYF. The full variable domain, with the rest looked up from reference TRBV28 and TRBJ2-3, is DVKVTQSSRYLVKRTGEKVFLECVQDMDHENMFWYRQDPGLGLRLIYFSYDVKMKEKGDIPEGYSVSREKKERFSLILESASTNQTSMYLCASSSSHDPEDPDTQYFGPGTRLTVL.

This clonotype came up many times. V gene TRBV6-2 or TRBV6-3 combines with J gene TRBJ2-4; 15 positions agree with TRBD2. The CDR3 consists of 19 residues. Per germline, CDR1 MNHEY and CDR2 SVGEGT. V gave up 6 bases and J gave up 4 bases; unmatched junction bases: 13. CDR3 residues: CASSQVPGLAGGQKNIQYF. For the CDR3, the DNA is TGTGCCAGCAGCCAAGTCCCGGGACTAGCGGGGGGCCAAAAAAACATTCAGTACTTC.

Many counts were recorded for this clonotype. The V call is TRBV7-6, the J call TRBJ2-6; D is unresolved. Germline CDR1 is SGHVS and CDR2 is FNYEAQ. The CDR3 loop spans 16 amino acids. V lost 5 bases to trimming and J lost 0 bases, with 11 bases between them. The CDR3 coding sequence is TGTGCCAGCAGCCAGATGGCGTACTCTGGGGCCAACGTCCTGACTTTC. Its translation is CASSQMAYSGANVLTF. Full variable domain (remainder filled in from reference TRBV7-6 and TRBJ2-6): GAGVSQSPRYKVTKRGQDVALRCDPISGHVSLYWYRQALGQGPEFLTYFNYEAQQDKSGLPNDRFSAERPEGSISTLTIQRTEQRDSAMYRCASSQMAYSGANVLTFGAGSRLTVL.

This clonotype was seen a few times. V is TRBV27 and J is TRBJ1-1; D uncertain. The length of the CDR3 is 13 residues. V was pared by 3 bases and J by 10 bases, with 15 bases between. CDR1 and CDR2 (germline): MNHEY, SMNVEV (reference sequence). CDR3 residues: CASSFSGRMAAFF. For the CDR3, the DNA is TGTGCCAGCAGTTTCTCCGGCCGCATGGCAGCTTTCTTT.

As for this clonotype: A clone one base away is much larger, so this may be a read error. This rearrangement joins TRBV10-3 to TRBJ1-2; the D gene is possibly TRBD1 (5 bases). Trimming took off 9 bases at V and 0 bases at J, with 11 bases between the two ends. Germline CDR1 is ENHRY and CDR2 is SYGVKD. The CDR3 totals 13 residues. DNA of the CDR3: TGTGCCATGGCAGGGAGCCCTAACTATGGCTACACCTTC. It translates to CAMAGSPNYGYTF.

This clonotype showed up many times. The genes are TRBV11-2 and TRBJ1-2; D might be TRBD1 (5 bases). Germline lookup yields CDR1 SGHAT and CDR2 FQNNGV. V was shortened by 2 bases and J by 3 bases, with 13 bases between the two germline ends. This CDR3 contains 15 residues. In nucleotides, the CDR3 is TGTGCCAGCAGCTTATATCTGGGGGTTGACTATGGCTACACCTTC. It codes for CASSLYLGVDYGYTF.

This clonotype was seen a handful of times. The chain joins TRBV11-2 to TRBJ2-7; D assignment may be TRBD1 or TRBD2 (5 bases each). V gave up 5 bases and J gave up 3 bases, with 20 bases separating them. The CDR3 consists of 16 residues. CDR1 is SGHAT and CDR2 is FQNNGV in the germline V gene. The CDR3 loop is CASSPLQLGTHYEQYF. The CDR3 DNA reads TGTGCCAGCAGCCCCCTCCAACTAGGGACCCACTACGAGCAGTACTTC.

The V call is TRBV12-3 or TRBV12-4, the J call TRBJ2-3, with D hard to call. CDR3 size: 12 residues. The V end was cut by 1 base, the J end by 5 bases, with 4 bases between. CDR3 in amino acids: CASSLVVDTQYF. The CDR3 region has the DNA TGTGCCAGCAGTTTAGTGGTAGATACGCAGTATTTT.

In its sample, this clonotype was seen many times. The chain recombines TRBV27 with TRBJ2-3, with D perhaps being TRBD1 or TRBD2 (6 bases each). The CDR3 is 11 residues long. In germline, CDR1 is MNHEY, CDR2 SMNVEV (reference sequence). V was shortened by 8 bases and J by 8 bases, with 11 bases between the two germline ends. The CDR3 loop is CASVGGGTQYF. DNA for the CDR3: TGTGCCAGCGTAGGGGGAGGTACGCAGTATTTT.

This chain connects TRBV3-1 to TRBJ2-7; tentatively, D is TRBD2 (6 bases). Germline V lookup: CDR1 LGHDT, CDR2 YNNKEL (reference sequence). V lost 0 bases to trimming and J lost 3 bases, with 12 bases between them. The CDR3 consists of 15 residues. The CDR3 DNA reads TGTGCCAGCAGCCAAGAGGCGGGATTACTCTACGAGCAGTACTTC. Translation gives CASSQEAGLLYEQYF.

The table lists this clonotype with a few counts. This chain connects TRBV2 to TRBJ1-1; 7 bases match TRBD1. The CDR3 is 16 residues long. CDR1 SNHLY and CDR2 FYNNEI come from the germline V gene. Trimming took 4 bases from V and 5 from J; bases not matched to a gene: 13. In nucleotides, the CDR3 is TGTGCCAGCAGTGCCCCAAGGACAGGATCAGGGACTGAAGCTTTCTTT. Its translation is CASSAPRTGSGTEAFF.

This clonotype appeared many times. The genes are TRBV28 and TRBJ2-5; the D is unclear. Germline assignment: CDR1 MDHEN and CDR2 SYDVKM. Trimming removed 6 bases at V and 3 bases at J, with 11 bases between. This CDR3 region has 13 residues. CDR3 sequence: CASRPQVEETQYF. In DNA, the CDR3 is TGTGCCAGCAGGCCCCAGGTAGAAGAGACCCAGTACTTC.

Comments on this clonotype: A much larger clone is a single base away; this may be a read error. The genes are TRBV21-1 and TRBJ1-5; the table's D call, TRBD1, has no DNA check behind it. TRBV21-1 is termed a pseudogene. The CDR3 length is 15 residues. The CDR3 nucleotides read TGTGCCAGCAGCAAAGGTGACAGCCAAGATCAGCCCCAGCATTTT. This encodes CASSKGDSQDQPQHF.

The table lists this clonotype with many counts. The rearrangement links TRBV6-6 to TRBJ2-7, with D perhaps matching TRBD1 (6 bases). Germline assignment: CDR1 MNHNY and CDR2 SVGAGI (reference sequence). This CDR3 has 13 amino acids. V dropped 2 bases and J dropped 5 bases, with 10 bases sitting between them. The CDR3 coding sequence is TGTGCCAGCAGTTACACCACAGGGAACGAGCAGTACTTC. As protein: CASSYTTGNEQYF.